The 24 T cell receptor beta chains listed next were all sequenced from one sample in a study of vaccination effects on CD4 cells after COVID-19. Clones were read by immunoSEQ multiplex PCR, and TCRdb kept only the in-frame ones, dropping some. This table holds 40,000 to 50,000 clones, around 77% found once. No antigen is known for these receptors. Expansion of antigen-specific CD4+ T cells with viral peptide pools was carried out by the ViraFEST assay before sequencing. Investigators separated out CD4+ T cells once about 10 days of culture had passed. Testing of the vaccine recipients showed negative nucleocapsid antibodies and no prior SARS-CoV-2 infection. Sample: CD4+ T cells from PBMCs cultured with HCoV-NL63 spike peptides, taken before COVID-19 vaccination. These receptors came from a human donor who received a COVID-19 vaccine.

The chain combines TRBV3-1 (or the pseudogene TRBV3-2) with TRBJ2-1; 9 bases map to TRBD2. V was pared by 4 bases and J by 10 bases, with 14 bases of the junction left unmatched. Germline V gene lookup returns CDR1 LGHDT and CDR2 YNNKEL (reference sequence). There are 16 residues in the CDR3. Here the CDR3 DNA reads TGTGCCAGCAGCCGGGCTGGGGGCGGGGGGGCCGTAGAGCAGTTCTTC. Translating it yields CASSRAGGGGAVEQFF.

The rearrangement uses TRBV19 and TRBJ2-1; D perhaps matches TRBD2 (5 bases). Germline CDR1 reads LNHDA; CDR2 reads SQIVND (reference sequence). V shed 6 bases and J shed 0 bases, with 12 bases lying between them. The CDR3 covers 15 residues. The CDR3 coding sequence is TGTGCCAGTAGCACTGAAAGCGGCTCCTACAATGAGCAGTTCTTC. Translation: CASSTESGSYNEQFF. The whole variable domain, filled in from reference TRBV19 and TRBJ2-1, reads DGGITQSPKYLFRKEGQNVTLSCEQNLNHDAMYWYRQDPGQGLRLIYYSQIVNDFQKGDIAEGYSVSREKKESFPLTVTSAQKNPTAFYLCASSTESGSYNEQFFGPGTRLTVL.

V gene TRBV5-5 combines with J gene TRBJ2-3; D gene uncertain. Trimming stripped 1 base from V and 2 bases from J, with 8 bases between. In germline, CDR1 is SGHKS, CDR2 YYEKEE (reference sequence). The CDR3 loop spans 14 amino acids. CDR3 protein: CASSLNTFTDTQYF. In nucleotides, the CDR3 is TGTGCCAGCAGCTTGAACACCTTCACAGATACGCAGTATTTT. Supplemented by reference TRBV5-5 and TRBJ2-3, the full variable domain reads DAGVTQSPTHLIKTRGQQVTLRCSPISGHKSVSWYQQVLGQGPQFIFQYYEKEERGRGNFPDRFSARQFPNYSSELNVNALLLGDSALYLCASSLNTFTDTQYFGPGTRLTVL.

The CDR3 bases are TGCGCCAGCAGCCCAACAGGGGTTAGCAATCAGCCCCAGCATTTT. Its translation is CASSPTGVSNQPQHF. The J gene is TRBJ1-5, the V gene TRBV5-1; TRBD1 matches 7 bases. The CDR3 has 15 residues. Germline V gives CDR1 SGHRS, CDR2 YFSETQ. V was pared by 4 bases and J by 0 bases, with 4 bases of the junction left unmatched. The full variable domain, rest sourced from reference TRBV5-1 and TRBJ1-5, is KAGVTQTPRYLIKTRGQQVTLSCSPISGHRSVSWYQQTPGQGLQFLFEYFSETQRNKGNFPGRFSGRQFSNSRSEMNVSTLELGDSALYLCASSPTGVSNQPQHFGDGTRLSIL.

This chain links TRBV7-3 with TRBJ2-1, with 10 bases aligning to TRBD1. The CDR3 loop spans 17 amino acids. Germline V gene data show CDR1 as SGHTA and CDR2 as FQGTGA. J was trimmed by 6 bases and V by 0 bases; bases with no gene match: 8. The DNA of the CDR3 is TGTGCCAGCAGCTTAACCGCGGGACAGGGGCCCCGCAATGAGCAGTTCTTC. It encodes CASSLTAGQGPRNEQFF.

The chain recombines TRBV28 with TRBJ2-1; 12 positions agree with TRBD2. The CDR3 totals 17 residues. Germline V gives CDR1 MDHEN, CDR2 SYDVKM. V lost 5 bases and J lost 3; bases outside the gene matches: 8. CDR3 sequence: CASSKLAGGNNYNEQFF. The DNA of the CDR3 is TGTGCCAGCAGTAAACTAGCGGGGGGCAATAACTACAATGAGCAGTTCTTC. Full variable domain (rest looked up from reference TRBV28 and TRBJ2-1): DVKVTQSSRYLVKRTGEKVFLECVQDMDHENMFWYRQDPGLGLRLIYFSYDVKMKEKGDIPEGYSVSREKKERFSLILESASTNQTSMYLCASSKLAGGNNYNEQFFGPGTRLTVL.

The chain uses TRBV19 and TRBJ2-1, with D uncertain. This CDR3 is built from 14 residues. Germline-derived CDR1 and CDR2 are LNHDA and SQIVND (reference sequence). With 7 bases removed from V and 8 bases from J, the gap between germline ends came to 18 bases. The CDR3 DNA sequence: TGTGCCAGTACCCCGACCCCCAGTACACATGAGCAGTTCTTC. As protein: CASTPTPSTHEQFF. Full variable domain (remainder filled in from reference TRBV19 and TRBJ2-1): DGGITQSPKYLFRKEGQNVTLSCEQNLNHDAMYWYRQDPGQGLRLIYYSQIVNDFQKGDIAEGYSVSREKKESFPLTVTSAQKNPTAFYLCASTPTPSTHEQFFGPGTRLTVL.

The V gene is TRBV7-2, the J gene TRBJ2-3, with D tentatively TRBD2 (5 bases). CDR1 and CDR2 from the germline V gene are SGHTA and FQGNSA. Trimming removed 1 base at V and 7 bases at J, with 12 bases between. CDR3 length: 14 amino acids. CDR3 sequence reads: CASSLDVSGYTQYF. The CDR3 coding sequence is TGTGCCAGCAGCTTAGATGTCAGCGGCTATACGCAGTATTTT.

The V and J genes are TRBV6-2 or TRBV6-3 and TRBJ1-5; 7 bases are a match to TRBD1. This CDR3 region has 15 residues. Per germline, CDR1 MNHEY and CDR2 SVGEGT. Germline trimming cut 5 bases from V and 2 bases from J; bases unmatched to any gene: 6. CDR3 in amino acids: CASSQGVVGNQPQHF. The DNA of the CDR3 is TGTGCCAGCAGTCAGGGGGTGGTGGGCAATCAGCCCCAGCATTTT.

The chain is built from TRBV6-6 and TRBJ1-6; D uncertain. The CDR3 is 19 amino acids. Germline CDR1 is MNHNY and CDR2 is SVGAGI (reference sequence). V dropped 5 bases and J dropped 4 bases, with 24 bases sitting between them. DNA for the CDR3: TGTGCCAGCAGTCCCCGTGGTGGCGGGATTAGATTTTATAATTCACCCCTCCACTTT. This encodes CASSPRGGGIRFYNSPLHF.

The sample holds a few counts of this clone. This chain uses TRBV4-3 with TRBJ2-2, with D unclear. Germline V gene lookup returns CDR1 LGHNA and CDR2 YSLEER. The CDR3 has 19 residues. The germline V and J ends were trimmed by 8 bases and 4 bases, with 29 bases remaining between them. In DNA form, the CDR3 reads TGCGCCAGCGGCAAATTTGATGCGACTTGGGGTGGCGGCACCGGGGAGCTGTTTTTT. This codes for CASGKFDATWGGGTGELFF.

The chain links TRBV9 to TRBJ1-5, with unresolved D. V gave up 0 bases and J gave up 1 base, with 11 bases separating them. CDR3 length equals 16 residues. Per the germline V gene, CDR1 is SGDLS and CDR2 is YYNGEE. The CDR3 DNA reads TGTGCCAGCAGCGTAGTCGGGGAAGTAAGCAATCAGCCCCAGCATTTT. Translated: CASSVVGEVSNQPQHF.

The rearrangement uses TRBV10-3 and TRBJ1-3; D unresolved. From germline, CDR1 is ENHRY and CDR2 SYGVKD. The CDR3 is 12 amino acids. Trimming left V 2 bases short and J 4 bases short, with 3 bases between. In DNA form, the CDR3 reads TGTGCCATCAGTGAGAACGGAAACACCATATATTTT. Its protein is CAISENGNTIYF.

The V call is TRBV21-1, the J call TRBJ2-7; TRBD1 reflects the table's D call only, with no check against the DNA. TRBV21-1 is classified as a pseudogene. CDR3 length equals 17 residues. CDR3 sequence (DNA): TGTGCCAGCAGCACCGAGGACCGGGACAGGGGTTGGTACGAGCAGTACGTC. This gives the protein CASSTEDRDRGWYEQYV.

This chain connects TRBV5-6 to TRBJ1-1; D possibly corresponds to TRBD1 (5 bases). V lost 3 bases, J lost 1 base, and 13 bases lay in between. Per germline, CDR1 SGHDT and CDR2 YYEEEE. This CDR3 has 15 amino acids. The CDR3 protein is CASSSPRGGNTEAFF. CDR3 bases: TGTGCCAGCAGCTCCCCCCGGGGGGGGAACACTGAAGCTTTCTTT.

In nucleotides, the CDR3 is TGTGCCAGCAGCTCCCAACAAAGGGGTCTCAGGGGAGGTGGCTACACCTTC. The encoded protein is CASSSQQRGLRGGGYTF. This rearrangement joins TRBV9 to TRBJ1-2, with D perhaps matching TRBD1 (6 bases). V lost 4 bases and J lost 7, with 26 bases in between. The CDR3 length is 17 residues. The germline gives CDR1 SGDLS, CDR2 YYNGEE.

The rearrangement joins TRBV7-9 to TRBJ2-7; a possible D gene is TRBD1 (6 bases). V was pared by 5 bases and J by 2 bases, with 13 bases between. Germline values: CDR1 SEHNR, CDR2 FQNEAQ (reference sequence). This CDR3 is 14 amino acids long. The CDR3 DNA reads as TGTGCCAGCAGCCCTCAAACAGGGCCCTACGAGCAGTACGTC. This translates into CASSPQTGPYEQYV.

The V gene is TRBV28, the J gene TRBJ2-7; TRBD1 might be the D (6 bases). Trimming cost V 7 bases and J 7 bases, with 20 bases left between them. The V gene's germline CDR1 is MDHEN and CDR2 SYDVKM. This CDR3 is 14 amino acids long. The CDR3 sequence is CASTTGFFSGEQYV. Written as DNA, the CDR3 is TGTGCCAGCACTACAGGGTTCTTCTCGGGGGAGCAGTACGTC.

This chain links TRBV5-4 with TRBJ2-5; D possibly uses TRBD1 or TRBD2 (5 bases each). The V gene's germline CDR1 is SGHNT and CDR2 YYREEE (reference sequence). V lost 4 bases and J lost 4, with 23 bases in between. The CDR3 has 17 residues. The CDR3 reads CASSRTSTASDGETQYF. For the CDR3, the DNA is TGTGCCAGCAGCAGGACTTCGACAGCGTCTGACGGAGAGACCCAGTACTTC.

The chain uses TRBV19 and TRBJ2-3, with D possibly called TRBD1 or TRBD2 (5 bases each). V was pared by 5 bases and J by 4 bases, with 13 bases between. Germline loops: CDR1 LNHDA, CDR2 SQIVND (reference sequence). CDR3 size: 14 residues. CDR3: CASSRSGTADTQYF. DNA for the CDR3: TGTGCCAGTAGTCGGTCAGGGACGGCAGATACGCAGTATTTT.

In this sample, this clone turned up a few times. The chain uses TRBV7-9 and TRBJ1-4; TRBD1 is a possible D gene (5 bases). V was trimmed by 4 bases and J by 9 bases, leaving 15 bases between them. Per the germline V gene, CDR1 is SEHNR and CDR2 is FQNEAQ (reference sequence). This CDR3 is built from 14 residues. The CDR3 DNA is TGTGCCAGCAGCTGTAGGGACTGGCCCAAAAAACTGTTTTTT. As protein: CASSCRDWPKKLFF.

This clone was counted only a few times. The CDR3 nucleotides read TGTGCCAGCAGTTCAGTTGCCTTTGGAGGCTACACCTTC. Translated, it gives CASSSVAFGGYTF. The rearrangement links TRBV28 to TRBJ1-2; D is unresolved. V dropped 4 bases and J dropped 8 bases, with 14 bases sitting between them. Germline V gene data show CDR1 as MDHEN and CDR2 as SYDVKM. This CDR3 is built from 13 residues.

The chain links TRBV7-2 to TRBJ2-3, with D possibly matching TRBD2 (6 bases). Germline-derived CDR1 and CDR2 are SGHTA and FQGNSA. The CDR3 runs 14 residues. With 1 base removed from V and 3 bases from J, the gap between germline ends came to 8 bases. Here the CDR3 reads CASSLVAGTDTQYF. The CDR3 DNA reads TGTGCCAGCAGCTTAGTGGCGGGGACAGATACGCAGTATTTT.

CDR3 in amino acids: CASSLGLEETQYF. The DNA of the CDR3 is TGTGCCAGCAGCTTAGGACTTGAAGAGACCCAGTACTTC. The chain is built from TRBV7-9 and TRBJ2-5, with D unclear. The V gene's germline CDR1 is SEHNR and CDR2 FQNEAQ (reference sequence). The CDR3 is 13 residues long. V lost 1 base to trimming and J lost 3 bases, with 6 bases between them.